This note documents a single T cell receptor beta chain sequence. This sample is drawn from a study of shared clonotypes between healthy human individuals. Study as a whole: There were three CD4 naive, three CD4 memory, two CD8 naive and one CD8 memory plates per donor.

V shed 3 bases and J 3 bases; nucleotides not matched to a gene: 5. CDR3 length: 14 amino acids. The germline V gene encodes CDR1 LNHDA and CDR2 SQIVND (reference sequence). Only in-frame clones appear in the TCRdb table, and some are missing; sequencing was by immunoSEQ multiplex PCR. The table includes a few million clones, roughly 90% detected once. The clonotype was recovered from a man younger than 35 in good health. Some clones in this sample may be carry-over from other donors' samples. The chain has TRBV19 and TRBJ2-7, with 7 bases that match TRBD1. The specimen sequenced was naive CD4+ T cells from PBMCs. Noted subset: CD45RA+ positively selected. DNA of the CDR3: TGTGCCAGTAGTATGGGACAGCTTTTCTACGAGCAGTACTTC. It encodes CASSMGQLFYEQYF.